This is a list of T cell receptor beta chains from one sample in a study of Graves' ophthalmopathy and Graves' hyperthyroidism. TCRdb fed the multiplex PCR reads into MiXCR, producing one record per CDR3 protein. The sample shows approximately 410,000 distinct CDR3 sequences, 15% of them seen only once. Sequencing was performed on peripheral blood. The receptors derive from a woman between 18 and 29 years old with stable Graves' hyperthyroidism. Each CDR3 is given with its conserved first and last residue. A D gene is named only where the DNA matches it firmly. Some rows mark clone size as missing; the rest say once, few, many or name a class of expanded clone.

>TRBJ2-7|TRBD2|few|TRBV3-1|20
CASSQGGRFGTSAGNYEQYF
TGTGCCAGCAGCCAAGGGGGGCGGTTCGGGACTAGCGCCGGAAACTACGAGCAGTACTTC
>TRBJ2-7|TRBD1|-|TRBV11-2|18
CASSRRTRTGVPLAEQYF
TGTGCCAGCAGCCGCCGAACGCGGACAGGGGTCCCTCTCGCCGAGCAGTACTTC
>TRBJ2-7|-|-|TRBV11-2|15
CASSSPQVLRYEQYF
TGTGCCAGCAGCTCCCCGCAGGTCCTACGCTACGAGCAGTACTTC
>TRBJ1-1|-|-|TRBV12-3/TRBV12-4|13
CASSPMGIPDAFF
TGTGCCAGCAGCCCAATGGGGATCCCTGATGCTTTCTTT
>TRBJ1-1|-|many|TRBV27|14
CASTQRGGNTEAFF
TGTGCCAGCACTCAAAGAGGGGGGAACACTGAAGCTTTCTTT
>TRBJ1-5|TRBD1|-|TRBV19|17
CASSIEGQGYSNQPQHF
TGTGCCAGTAGTATAGAAGGACAGGGCTATAGCAATCAGCCCCAGCATTTT
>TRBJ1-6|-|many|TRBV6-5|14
CASSLFGLDSPLHF
TGTGCCAGCAGCCTCTTCGGGCTTGATTCACCCCTCCACTTT
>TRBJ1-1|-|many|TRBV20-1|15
CSAALGRGGNTEAFF
TGCAGTGCTGCCTTGGGGAGGGGGGGGAACACTGAAGCTTTCTTT
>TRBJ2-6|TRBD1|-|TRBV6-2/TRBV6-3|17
CASSPGTGRSGTNVLTF
TGTGCCAGCAGCCCCGGGACAGGGAGGTCTGGGACCAACGTCCTGACTTTC
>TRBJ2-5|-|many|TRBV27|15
CASSFGGLQRETQYF
TGTGCCAGCAGTTTTGGGGGACTGCAGCGGGAGACCCAGTACTTC
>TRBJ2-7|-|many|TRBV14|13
CASSQDQGYEQYF
TGTGCCAGCAGCCAAGATCAGGGCTACGAGCAGTACTTC
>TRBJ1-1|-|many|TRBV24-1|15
CATSEPGQQNTEAFF
TGTGCCACCAGTGAACCGGGACAACAGAACACTGAAGCTTTCTTT
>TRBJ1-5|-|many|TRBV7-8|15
CASTLLWADNQPQHF
TGTGCCAGCACCCTCTTGTGGGCTGACAATCAGCCCCAGCATTTT
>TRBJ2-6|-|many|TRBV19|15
CASSIGISGANVLTF
TGTGCCAGTAGTATCGGGATCAGTGGGGCCAACGTCCTGACTTTC
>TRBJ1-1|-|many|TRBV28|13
CASSLLGWTEAFF
TGTGCCAGCAGTTTACTGGGTTGGACTGAAGCTTTCTTT
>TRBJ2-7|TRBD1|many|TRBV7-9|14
CASSPQGYTYEQYF
TGTGCCAGCAGCCCACAGGGGTATACCTACGAGCAGTACTTC
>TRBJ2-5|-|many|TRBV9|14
CASSVSRDSETQYF
TGTGCCAGCAGCGTTTCCAGGGATAGTGAGACCCAGTACTTC
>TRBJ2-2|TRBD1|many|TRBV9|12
CASSVGQGELFF
TGTGCCAGCAGCGTAGGACAGGGTGAACTGTTTTTT
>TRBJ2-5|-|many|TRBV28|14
CASNPQTMIETQYF
TGTGCCAGCAATCCACAGACTATGATAGAGACCCAGTACTTC
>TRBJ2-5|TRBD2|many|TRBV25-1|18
CASSDLRPGTSGQETQYF
TGTGCCAGCAGTGACCTCCGCCCGGGGACTAGCGGCCAAGAGACCCAGTACTTC
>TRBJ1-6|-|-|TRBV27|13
CASSGDGASPLHF
TGTGCCAGCAGTGGGGATGGGGCTTCACCCCTCCACTTT
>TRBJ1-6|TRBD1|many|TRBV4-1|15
CASSFTRDSNSPLHF
TGCGCCAGCAGCTTCACTCGGGACAGTAATTCACCCCTCCACTTT
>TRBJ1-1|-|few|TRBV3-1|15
CASSPSGERSTEAFF
TGTGCCAGCAGCCCCAGTGGGGAAAGGAGCACTGAAGCTTTCTTT
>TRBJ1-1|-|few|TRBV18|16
CASSPVSGHRGTEAFF
TGTGCCAGCTCACCAGTATCAGGACATCGGGGCACTGAAGCTTTCTTT
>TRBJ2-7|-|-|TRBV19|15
CASSSFGTSSYEQYF
TGTGCCAGTAGTAGCTTCGGGACATCCTCCTACGAGCAGTACTTC
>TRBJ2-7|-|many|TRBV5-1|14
CASSFKGSSYEQYF
TGCGCCAGCAGCTTCAAGGGGAGCTCCTACGAGCAGTACTTC
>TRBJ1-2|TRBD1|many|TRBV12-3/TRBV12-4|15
CASKMSTGGVYGYTF
TGTGCCAGCAAAATGTCGACAGGGGGTGTCTATGGCTACACCTTC
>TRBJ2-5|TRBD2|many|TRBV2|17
CASSEAKDGGAQETQYF
TGTGCCAGCAGTGAAGCTAAGGACGGGGGGGCCCAAGAGACCCAGTACTTC
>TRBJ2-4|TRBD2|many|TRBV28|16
CASSSGTSGGANIQYF
TGTGCCAGCAGTTCAGGGACTAGCGGGGGGGCGAACATTCAGTACTTC
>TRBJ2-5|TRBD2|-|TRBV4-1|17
CASSQEGLAGVGETQYF
TGCGCCAGCAGCCAAGAAGGACTAGCGGGGGTAGGGGAGACCCAGTACTTC
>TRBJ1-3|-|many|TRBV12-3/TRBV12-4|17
CASSLGDRFSSGNTIYF
TGTGCCAGCAGTTTGGGGGACCGATTCAGCTCTGGAAACACCATATATTTT
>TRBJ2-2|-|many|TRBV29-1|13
CSVDGRDTGELFF
TGCAGCGTTGATGGGCGGGACACCGGGGAGCTGTTTTTT
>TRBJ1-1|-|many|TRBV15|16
CATSTSAGSVNTEAFF
TGTGCCACCAGCACCTCTGCGGGGTCGGTGAACACTGAAGCTTTCTTT
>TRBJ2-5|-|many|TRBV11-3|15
CASSLEWGEEETQYF
TGTGCCAGCAGCTTAGAGTGGGGGGAGGAAGAGACCCAGTACTTC
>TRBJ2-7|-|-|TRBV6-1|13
CASGLSREYEQYF
TGTGCCAGCGGGCTTTCGAGGGAATACGAGCAGTACTTC
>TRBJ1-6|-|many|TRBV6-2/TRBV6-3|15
CASSYSTGGYSPLHF
TGTGCCAGCAGTTACTCGACAGGAGGGTACTCACCCCTCCACTTT
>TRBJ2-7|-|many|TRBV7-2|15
CASSLARGRGYEQYF
TGTGCCAGCAGCTTAGCGAGGGGACGGGGCTACGAGCAGTACTTC
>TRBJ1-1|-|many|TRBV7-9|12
CASSLEYTEAFF
TGTGCCAGCAGCTTGGAGTACACTGAAGCTTTCTTT
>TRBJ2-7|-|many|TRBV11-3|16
CASSLDLTGSALEQYF
TGTGCCAGCAGCTTAGATCTTACAGGGTCGGCTCTCGAGCAGTACTTC